This record concerns one T cell receptor (beta chain) sequence. The target antigen is unknown. This entry is derived from a study of blood T cells in healthy people across ages. Whole-study findings and limits: Conclusively comparing naive with antigen-experienced cells was impossible with unsorted PBMCs. Getting older went along with TCR beta diversity per million T cells dropping roughly linearly.

The length of the CDR3 is 17 residues. Trimming cost V 6 bases and J 1 base; bases outside gene matches: 11. Then a second PCR, running roughly 7 to 11 cycles, was carried out with a sample-barcoded 5' primer and a J-beta primer mix. TCRdb fed the 5' RACE reads into MiXCR, producing one record per CDR3 protein. This sample has about 290,000 distinct CDR3 sequences, with roughly 29% found just once. The rearrangement uses TRBV12-3 or TRBV12-4 and TRBJ2-3; TRBD1 aligns across 9 bases. The sequence was collected from a woman in her sixties or seventies in good health. Sequenced: blood. In nucleotides, the CDR3 is TGTGCCAGCAGCCCAGGACAGGGGAGAGAGGGCACAGATACGCAGTATTTT. Amino acid sequence: CASSPGQGREGTDTQYF.